This TCR beta chain appears in the sequencing data of a study of somatic mutations in cytotoxic T cells in rheumatoid arthritis. The overall study: Among the T-cell populations stained with V beta antibodies, some were separated by flow sorting at nearly 100% purity, including V beta1+ cells whose TCRB was sequenced.

As regards this clone: Its antigen remains unknown.

Here immunoSEQ multiplex PCR was the method, and the copy in TCRdb shows in-frame clones only, minus some. Of about 16,000 clones listed, about 72% were seen once; the top ten hold approximately 12%. Study-wide results and limits: Neither rheumatoid arthritis patients nor age-matched healthy controls had significantly different CD8+ T-cell clonality from the other group. There were about an eighth of the 65 patients in whom the largest CD8+ clone exceeded 20% of CD8+ cells. Within the rheumatoid arthritis patients, CD8+ clonality went up as age increased (Spearman r of about 0.49). The same was not true of the healthy controls.

This sequence originates from an adult with rheumatoid arthritis. Sequenced sample: CD8+ T cells sorted from blood.

The CDR3 is CASSIYDGYTF. The CDR3 DNA sequence: TGTGCCAGTAGTATATACGATGGCTACACCTTC. This chain connects TRBV19 to TRBJ1-2; D gene uncertain. Per the germline V gene, CDR1 is LNHDA and CDR2 is SQIVND (reference sequence). V dropped 2 bases and J dropped 6 bases, with 4 bases sitting between them. The CDR3 consists of 11 residues.